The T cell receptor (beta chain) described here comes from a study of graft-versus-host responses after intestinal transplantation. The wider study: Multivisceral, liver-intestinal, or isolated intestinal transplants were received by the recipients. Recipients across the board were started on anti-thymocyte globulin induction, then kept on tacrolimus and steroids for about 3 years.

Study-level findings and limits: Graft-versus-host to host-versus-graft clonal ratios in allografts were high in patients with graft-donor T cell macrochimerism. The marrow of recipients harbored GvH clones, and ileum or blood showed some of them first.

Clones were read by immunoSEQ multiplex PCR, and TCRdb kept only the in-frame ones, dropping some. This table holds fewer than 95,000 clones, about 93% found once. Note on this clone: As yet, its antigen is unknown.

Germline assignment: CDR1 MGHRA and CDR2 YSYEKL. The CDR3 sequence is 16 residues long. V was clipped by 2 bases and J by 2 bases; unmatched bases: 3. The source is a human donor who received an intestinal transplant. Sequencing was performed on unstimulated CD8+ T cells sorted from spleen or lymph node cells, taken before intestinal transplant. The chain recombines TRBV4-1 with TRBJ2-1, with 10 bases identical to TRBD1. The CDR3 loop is CASSQPGTGAYNEQFF. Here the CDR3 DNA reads TGCGCCAGCAGCCAACCTGGGACAGGGGCCTACAATGAGCAGTTCTTC.